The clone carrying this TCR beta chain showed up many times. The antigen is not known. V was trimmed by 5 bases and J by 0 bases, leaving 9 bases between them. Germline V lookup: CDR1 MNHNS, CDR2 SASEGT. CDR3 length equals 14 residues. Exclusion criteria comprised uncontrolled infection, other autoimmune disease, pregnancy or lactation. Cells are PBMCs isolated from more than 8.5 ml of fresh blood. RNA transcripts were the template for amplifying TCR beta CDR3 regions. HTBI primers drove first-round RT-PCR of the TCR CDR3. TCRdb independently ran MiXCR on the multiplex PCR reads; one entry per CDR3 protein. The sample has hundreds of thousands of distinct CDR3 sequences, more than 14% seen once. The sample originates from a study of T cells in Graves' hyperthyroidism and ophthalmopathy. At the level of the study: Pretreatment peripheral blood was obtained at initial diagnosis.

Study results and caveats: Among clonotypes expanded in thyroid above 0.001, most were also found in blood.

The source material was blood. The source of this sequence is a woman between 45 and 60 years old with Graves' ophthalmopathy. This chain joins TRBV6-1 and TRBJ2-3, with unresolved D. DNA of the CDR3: TGTGCCAGCAGTTCTTGGCTCAGCACAGATACGCAGTATTTT. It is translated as CASSSWLSTDTQYF.